The rows below give T cell receptor beta chains drawn from one sample of a study of blood T cell repertoires in COVID-19. Data came from immunoSEQ multiplex PCR; TCRdb stores just in-frame clones and leaves some out. The table records a few hundred thousand clones, 65% to 90% of them present only once. The sample comprised peripheral blood. All receptors come from an older woman with COVID-19, enrolled during active disease. Each CDR3 is given with its conserved first and last residue. D genes are given only for firm matches.

j_call v_call d_call cdr3_aa
TRBJ2-1 TRBV4-1 TRBD2 CASSQSGALGQFF
TRBJ2-5 TRBV20-1 - CSASGEETQYF
TRBJ1-1 TRBV2 - CASGERGSGTEAFF
TRBJ2-7 TRBV7-2 - CASSLVTGAGEQYF
TRBJ2-3 TRBV29-1 TRBD2 CSVMRGNTDTQYF
TRBJ1-1 TRBV6-6 - CATTENTEAFF
TRBJ1-1 TRBV10-3 TRBD1 CAISAEQGLNTEAFF
TRBJ1-1 TRBV30 - CAWSKGGERGLTEAFF
TRBJ1-1 TRBV18 - CASSPQSGADTEAFF
TRBJ1-1 TRBV18 TRBD1 CASSPNRGTEAFF
TRBJ2-3 TRBV6-4 TRBD2 CATSLAGTDTQYF
TRBJ2-2 TRBV4-1 TRBD2 CASSQGSAGVRTGELFF
TRBJ1-1 TRBV30 - CAWSVTGSEAFF
TRBJ2-7 TRBV7-8 TRBD2 CASSLSRGGLEQYF
TRBJ2-2 TRBV18 TRBD2 CASSPQGLTNTGELFF
TRBJ1-6 TRBV6-5 - CASKRGSSYNSPLHF
TRBJ2-7 TRBV5-4 TRBD1 CASSLSPTGGVEQYF
TRBJ1-1 TRBV6-5 TRBD1 CAAGGRYTEAFF
TRBJ2-5 TRBV18 - CASSPSRAETQYF
TRBJ2-7 TRBV28 - CASTHRRDEQYF
TRBJ2-6 TRBV7-9 TRBD1 CASSSGQGNSGANVLTF
TRBJ2-1 TRBV11-2 TRBD2 CASSPGTSSYNEQFF
TRBJ1-1 TRBV7-2 - CASSLVYAGRVNTEAFF
TRBJ1-2 TRBV16 - CASTNMVSYGYTF
TRBJ2-1 TRBV29-1 TRBD2 CSVAGLAGFYNEQFF
TRBJ1-6 TRBV19 TRBD1 CASSGRDRYNSPLHF
TRBJ2-5 TRBV9 - CASSVGGSNLETQYF
TRBJ2-7 TRBV9 - CASSPTVIFGEQYF
TRBJ1-2 TRBV3-1/TRBV3-2 TRBD1 CASSQDETGRRAGYTF
TRBJ2-4 TRBV19 TRBD2 CASGAAGGPNIQYF
TRBJ2-7 TRBV5-4 TRBD2 CASSLAAGTSSYEQYF
TRBJ2-3 TRBV5-1 - CASSLGHTSTDTQYF
TRBJ2-7 TRBV5-4 - CASTPAYEQYF
TRBJ1-6 TRBV19 - CASSIRQAASLSNSPLHF
TRBJ2-3 TRBV7-2 TRBD1 CVGTGTGGSDTQYF
TRBJ1-2 TRBV5-5 - CASSLTGVNYGYTF
TRBJ1-2 TRBV19 - CASSIGLGATYGYTF
TRBJ1-6 TRBV18 - CASSPGSADGNSPLHF
TRBJ1-4 TRBV9 - CASSVDAGINEKLFF
TRBJ2-5 TRBV10-3 TRBD1 CAISESQGQETQYF
TRBJ1-4 TRBV7-9 - CASSGGGATATNEKLFF
TRBJ1-3 TRBV15 - CATSRDLSRGNTIYF
TRBJ2-3 TRBV28 TRBD2 CASSPRGGASDTQYF
TRBJ1-3 TRBV14 - CASSPLLGVHSGNTIYF
TRBJ2-2 TRBV7-9 - CASSLGRSKGTGELFF
TRBJ2-3 TRBV30 TRBD2 CAWGAGGITDTQYF
TRBJ1-2 TRBV3-1/TRBV3-2 TRBD1 CASSQGTGVVYGYTF
TRBJ2-1 TRBV4-3 TRBD1 CASSTAGTGPNNEQFF
TRBJ2-3 TRBV11-2 - CASSLLAGTDTQYF
TRBJ1-4 TRBV23-1 - CASSLRGDEKLFF
TRBJ2-5 TRBV5-1 - CASSLFSETQYF
TRBJ1-5 TRBV2 TRBD1 CASSWDRGPGQPQHF
TRBJ1-4 TRBV30 - CAWSQGQKNEKLFF
TRBJ1-4 TRBV4-1 - CASSIQFPRATNEKLFF
TRBJ2-5 TRBV3-1/TRBV3-2 - CASSQVRGGWETQYF